This TCR beta chain was captured in a study of T cells in Graves' hyperthyroidism and ophthalmopathy. The overall study: The authors collected peripheral blood at initial diagnosis, before any treatment.

Study-wide points: Most thyroid clonotypes that were expanded above 0.001 also turned up in blood. Ophthalmopathy was distinguished from stable hyperthyroidism by 13 V-J signatures.

TCR beta CDR3 region amplification was performed from RNA transcripts. In the first-round RT-PCR of the TCR CDR3, the HTBI primer set was used. Via MiXCR, TCRdb re-called the multiplex PCR reads, giving one row per CDR3 protein. The table includes some 200,000 distinct CDR3 sequences, about a sixth detected once. This clonotype was seen ten or more times. Antigen: not known. Patients having uncontrolled infection, another autoimmune disease, pregnancy or lactation were not included. The CDR3 is 15 amino acids. J lost 6 bases, V lost 6 bases, and 13 bases had no gene match. CDR1 and CDR2 from the germline V gene are MNHEY and SMNVEV (reference sequence).

The J gene is TRBJ2-7, the V gene TRBV27; 8 bases are a match to TRBD2. Sequencing was done on a sample of blood. This TCR was sampled from a woman aged 50 to 60 with Graves' hyperthyroidism. For the CDR3, the DNA is TGTGCCAGCAGCACTCTCGGACTAGCCGAAACCGAGCAGTACTTC. Its protein product is CASSTLGLAETEQYF.